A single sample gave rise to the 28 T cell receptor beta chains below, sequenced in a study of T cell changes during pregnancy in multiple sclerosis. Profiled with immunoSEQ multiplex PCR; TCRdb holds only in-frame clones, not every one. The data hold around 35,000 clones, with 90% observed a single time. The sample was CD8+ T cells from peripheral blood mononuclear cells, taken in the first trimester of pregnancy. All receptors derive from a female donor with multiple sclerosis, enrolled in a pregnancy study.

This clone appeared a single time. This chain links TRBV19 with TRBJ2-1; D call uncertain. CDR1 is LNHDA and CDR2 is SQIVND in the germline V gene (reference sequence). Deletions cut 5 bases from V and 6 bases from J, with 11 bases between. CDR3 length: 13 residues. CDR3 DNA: TGTGCCAGTAGTGTCGCTAACGTCAATGAGCAGTTCTTC. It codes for CASSVANVNEQFF.

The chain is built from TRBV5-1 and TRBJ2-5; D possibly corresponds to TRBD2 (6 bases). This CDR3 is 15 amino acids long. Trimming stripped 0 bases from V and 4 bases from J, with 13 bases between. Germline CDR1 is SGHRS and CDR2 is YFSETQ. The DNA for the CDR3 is TGCGCCAGCAGCTTGGGCAAGAGGGGAGGAGAGACCCAGTACTTC. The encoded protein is CASSLGKRGGETQYF.

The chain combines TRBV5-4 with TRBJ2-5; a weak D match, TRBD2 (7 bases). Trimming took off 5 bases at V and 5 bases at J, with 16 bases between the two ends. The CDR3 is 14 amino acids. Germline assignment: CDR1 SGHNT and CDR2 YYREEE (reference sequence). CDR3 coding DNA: TGTGCCAGCAGGTTTTGGGGGGGGCAGGAGACCCAGTACTTC. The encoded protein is CASRFWGGQETQYF.

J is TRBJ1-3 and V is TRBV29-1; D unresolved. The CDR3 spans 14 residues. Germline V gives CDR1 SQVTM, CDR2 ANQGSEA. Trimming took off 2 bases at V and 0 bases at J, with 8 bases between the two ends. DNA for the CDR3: TGCAGCGTTGAATCTCGACACTCTGGAAACACCATATATTTT. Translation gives CSVESRHSGNTIYF.

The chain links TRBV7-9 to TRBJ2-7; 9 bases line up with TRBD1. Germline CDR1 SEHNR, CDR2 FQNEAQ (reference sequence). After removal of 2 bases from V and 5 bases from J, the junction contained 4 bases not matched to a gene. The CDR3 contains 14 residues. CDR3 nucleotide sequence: TGTGCCAGCAGCTTATGGGGACAGGGAGACGAGCAGTACTTC. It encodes CASSLWGQGDEQYF.

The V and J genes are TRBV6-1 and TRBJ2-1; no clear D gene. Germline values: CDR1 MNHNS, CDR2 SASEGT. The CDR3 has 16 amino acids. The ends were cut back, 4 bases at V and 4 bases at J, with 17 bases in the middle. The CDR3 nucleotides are TGTGCCAGCAGTGGAGCGAACCCCCGAGGATACAATGAGCAGTTCTTC. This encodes CASSGANPRGYNEQFF.

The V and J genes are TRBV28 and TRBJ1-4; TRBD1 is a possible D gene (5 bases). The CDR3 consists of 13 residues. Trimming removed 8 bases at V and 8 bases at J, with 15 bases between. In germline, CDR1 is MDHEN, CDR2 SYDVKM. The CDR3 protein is CASGNRQKEKLFF. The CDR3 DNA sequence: TGTGCCAGCGGAAATCGACAGAAGGAAAAACTGTTTTTT.

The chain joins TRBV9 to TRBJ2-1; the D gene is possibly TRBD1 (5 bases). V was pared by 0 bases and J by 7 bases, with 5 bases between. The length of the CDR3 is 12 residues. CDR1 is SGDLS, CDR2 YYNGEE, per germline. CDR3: CASSVEGNEQFF. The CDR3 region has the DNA TGTGCCAGCAGCGTAGAGGGGAATGAGCAGTTCTTC.

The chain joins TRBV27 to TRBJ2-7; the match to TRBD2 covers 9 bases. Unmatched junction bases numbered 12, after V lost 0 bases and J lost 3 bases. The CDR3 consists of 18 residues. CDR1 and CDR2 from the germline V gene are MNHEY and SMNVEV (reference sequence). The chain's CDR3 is CASSLSPSAGGLSYEQYF. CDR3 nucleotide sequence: TGTGCCAGCAGTTTATCGCCCTCAGCGGGAGGATTAAGCTACGAGCAGTACTTC.

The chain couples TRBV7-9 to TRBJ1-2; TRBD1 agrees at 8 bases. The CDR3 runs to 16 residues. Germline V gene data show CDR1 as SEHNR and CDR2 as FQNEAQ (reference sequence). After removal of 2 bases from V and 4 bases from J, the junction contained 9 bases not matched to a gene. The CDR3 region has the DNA TGTGCCAGCAGCTTATCCTCTGGACAGGGATCCTATGGCTACACCTTC. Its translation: CASSLSSGQGSYGYTF.

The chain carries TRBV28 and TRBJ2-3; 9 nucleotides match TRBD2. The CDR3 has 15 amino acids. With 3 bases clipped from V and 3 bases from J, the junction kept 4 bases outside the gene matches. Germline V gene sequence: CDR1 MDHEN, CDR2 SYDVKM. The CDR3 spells CASSLREGPTDTQYF. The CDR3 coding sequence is TGTGCCAGCAGTTTGCGGGAGGGCCCGACAGATACGCAGTATTTT.

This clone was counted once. CDR3 sequence reads: CASSLWGGAYNEQFF. The DNA for the CDR3 is TGTGCCAGCAGCTTATGGGGGGGGGCCTACAATGAGCAGTTCTTC. The genes are TRBV11-2 and TRBJ2-1; 7 bases fit TRBD2. The CDR3 is made up of 15 amino acids. CDR1 and CDR2 from the germline V gene are SGHAT and FQNNGV. V lost 2 bases and J lost 2; bases outside the gene matches: 3.

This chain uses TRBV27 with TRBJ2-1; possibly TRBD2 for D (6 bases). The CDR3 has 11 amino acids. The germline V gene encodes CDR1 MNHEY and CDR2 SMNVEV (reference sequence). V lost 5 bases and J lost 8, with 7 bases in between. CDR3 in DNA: TGTGCCAGCAGTCCTAGCGATGAGCAGTTCTTC. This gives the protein CASSPSDEQFF.

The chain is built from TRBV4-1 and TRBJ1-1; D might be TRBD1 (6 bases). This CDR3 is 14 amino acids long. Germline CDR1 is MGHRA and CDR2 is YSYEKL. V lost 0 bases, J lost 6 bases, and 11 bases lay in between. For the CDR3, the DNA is TGCGCCAGCAGCCAAGATCTAGGGGGGGCTGAAGCTTTCTTT. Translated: CASSQDLGGAEAFF.

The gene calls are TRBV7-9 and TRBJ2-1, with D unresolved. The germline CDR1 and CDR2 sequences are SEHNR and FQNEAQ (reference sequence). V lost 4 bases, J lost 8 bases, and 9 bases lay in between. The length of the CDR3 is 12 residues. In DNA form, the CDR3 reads TGTGCCAGCAGCTCCCCCATCCATGAGCAGTTCTTC. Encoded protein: CASSSPIHEQFF.

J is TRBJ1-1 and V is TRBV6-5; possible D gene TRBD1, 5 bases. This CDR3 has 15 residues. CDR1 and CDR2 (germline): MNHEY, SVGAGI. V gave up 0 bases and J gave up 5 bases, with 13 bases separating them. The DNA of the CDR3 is TGTGCCAGCAGTTACTCTTCCTTTGGGGCGACTGAAGCTTTCTTT. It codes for CASSYSSFGATEAFF.

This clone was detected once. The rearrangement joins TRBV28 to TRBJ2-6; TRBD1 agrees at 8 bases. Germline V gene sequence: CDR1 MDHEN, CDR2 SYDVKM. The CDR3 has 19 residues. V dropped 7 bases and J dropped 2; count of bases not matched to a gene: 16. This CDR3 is CASKSWTGSSVTGANVLTF. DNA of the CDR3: TGTGCCAGCAAGTCCTGGACAGGGTCGTCAGTGACTGGGGCCAACGTCCTGACTTTC. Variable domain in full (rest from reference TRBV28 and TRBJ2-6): DVKVTQSSRYLVKRTGEKVFLECVQDMDHENMFWYRQDPGLGLRLIYFSYDVKMKEKGDIPEGYSVSREKKERFSLILESASTNQTSMYLCASKSWTGSSVTGANVLTFGAGSRLTVL.

The CDR3 DNA reads as TGTGCCAGTAGTACGAATCCACTCAGGGCAGGGTATTCAGACGAGCAGTTCTTC. Translating it yields CASSTNPLRAGYSDEQFF. The gene calls are TRBV19 and TRBJ2-1; a possible D gene is TRBD1 (5 bases). The CDR3 consists of 18 residues. Trimming stripped 4 bases from V and 10 bases from J, with 29 bases between. Germline CDR1 is LNHDA and CDR2 is SQIVND (reference sequence).

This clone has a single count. The CDR3, as DNA: TGCGCCAGCAGCCAAGTGGCTAGCGGGATGGATACGCAGTATTTT. Protein: CASSQVASGMDTQYF. This chain uses TRBV4-1 with TRBJ2-3; 9 bases are shared with TRBD2. CDR1 MGHRA and CDR2 YSYEKL come from the germline V gene. Trimming cost V 1 base and J 6 bases; bases outside gene matches: 5. The CDR3 runs 15 residues.

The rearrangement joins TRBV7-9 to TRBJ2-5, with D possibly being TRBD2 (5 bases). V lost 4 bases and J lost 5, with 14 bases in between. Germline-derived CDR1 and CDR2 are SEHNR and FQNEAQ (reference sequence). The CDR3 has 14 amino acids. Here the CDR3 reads CASSSTYPGETQYF. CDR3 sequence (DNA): TGTGCCAGCAGCTCAACTTACCCGGGGGAGACCCAGTACTTC.

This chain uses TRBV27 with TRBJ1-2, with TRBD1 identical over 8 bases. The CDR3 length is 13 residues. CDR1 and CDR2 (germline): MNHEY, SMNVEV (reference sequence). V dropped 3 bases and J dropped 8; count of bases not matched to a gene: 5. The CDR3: CASSFQGAGGYTF. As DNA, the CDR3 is TGTGCCAGCAGTTTTCAGGGGGCGGGGGGCTACACCTTC.

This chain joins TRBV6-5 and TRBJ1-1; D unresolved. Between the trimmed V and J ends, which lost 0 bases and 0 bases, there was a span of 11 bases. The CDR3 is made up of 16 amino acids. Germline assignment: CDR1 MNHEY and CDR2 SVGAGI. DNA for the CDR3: TGTGCCAGCAGTTACTCGGCAGGAAGACTGAACACTGAAGCTTTCTTT. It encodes CASSYSAGRLNTEAFF.

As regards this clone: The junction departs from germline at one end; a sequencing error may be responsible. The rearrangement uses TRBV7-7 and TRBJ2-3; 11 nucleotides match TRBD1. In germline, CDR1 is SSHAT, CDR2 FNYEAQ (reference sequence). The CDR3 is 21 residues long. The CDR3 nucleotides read TGTGCTAGCAGCTGGACAGGGGGCTCGGATCCGCCGGTTTTAACCACAGATACGCAGTATTTT. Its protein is CASSWTGGSDPPVLTTDTQYF. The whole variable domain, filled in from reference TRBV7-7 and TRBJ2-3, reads GAGVSQSPRYKVTKRGQDVTLRCDPISSHATLYWYQQALGQGPEFLTYFNYEAQPDKSGLPSDRFSAERPEGSISTLTIQRTEQRDSAMYRCASSWTGGSDPPVLTTDTQYFGPGTRLTVL.

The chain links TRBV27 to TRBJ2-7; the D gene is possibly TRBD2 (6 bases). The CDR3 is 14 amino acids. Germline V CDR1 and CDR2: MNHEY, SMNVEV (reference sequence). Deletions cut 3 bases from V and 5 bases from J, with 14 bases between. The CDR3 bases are TGTGCCAGCAGTTTGGGTCCGGGAGTCCACGAGCAGTACTTC. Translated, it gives CASSLGPGVHEQYF.

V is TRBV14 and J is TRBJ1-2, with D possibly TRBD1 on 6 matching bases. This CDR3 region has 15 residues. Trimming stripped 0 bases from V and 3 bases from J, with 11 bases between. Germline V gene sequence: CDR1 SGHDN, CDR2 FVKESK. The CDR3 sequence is CASSQDEGVDYGYTF. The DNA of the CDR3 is TGTGCCAGCAGCCAAGATGAGGGGGTCGACTATGGCTACACCTTC.

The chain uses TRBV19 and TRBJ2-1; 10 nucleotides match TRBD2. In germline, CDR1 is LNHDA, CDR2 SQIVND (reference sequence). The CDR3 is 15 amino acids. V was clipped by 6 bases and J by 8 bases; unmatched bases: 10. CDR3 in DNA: TGTGCCAGTAGGGGCCTAGCGGGAGATCTCCATGAGCAGTTCTTC. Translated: CASRGLAGDLHEQFF.

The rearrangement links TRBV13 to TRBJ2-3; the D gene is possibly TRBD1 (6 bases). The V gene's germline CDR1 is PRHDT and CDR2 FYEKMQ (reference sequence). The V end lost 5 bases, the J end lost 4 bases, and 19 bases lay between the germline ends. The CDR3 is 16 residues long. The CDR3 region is CASSGYQGLGADTQYF. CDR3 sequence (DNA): TGTGCCAGCAGCGGATACCAGGGGCTGGGCGCAGATACGCAGTATTTT.

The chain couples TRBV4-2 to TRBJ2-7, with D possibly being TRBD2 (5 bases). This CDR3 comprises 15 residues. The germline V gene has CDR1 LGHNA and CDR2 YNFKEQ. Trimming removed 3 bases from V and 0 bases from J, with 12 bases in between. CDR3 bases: TGTGCCAGCAGCCAGGCCCCGGGGAGCTCCTACGAGCAGTACTTC. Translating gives CASSQAPGSSYEQYF.